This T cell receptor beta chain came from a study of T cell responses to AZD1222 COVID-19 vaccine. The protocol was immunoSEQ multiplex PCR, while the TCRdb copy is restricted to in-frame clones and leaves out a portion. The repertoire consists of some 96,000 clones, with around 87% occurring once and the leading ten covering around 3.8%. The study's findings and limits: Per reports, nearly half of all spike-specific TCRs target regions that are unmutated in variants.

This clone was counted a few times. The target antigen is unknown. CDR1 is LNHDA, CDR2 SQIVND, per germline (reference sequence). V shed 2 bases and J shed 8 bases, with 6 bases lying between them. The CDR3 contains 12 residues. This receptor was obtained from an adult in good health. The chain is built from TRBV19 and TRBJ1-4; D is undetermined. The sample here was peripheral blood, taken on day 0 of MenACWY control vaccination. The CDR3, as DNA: TGTGCCAGTAGTATACCCGGCGAAAAACTGTTTTTT. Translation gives CASSIPGEKLFF.